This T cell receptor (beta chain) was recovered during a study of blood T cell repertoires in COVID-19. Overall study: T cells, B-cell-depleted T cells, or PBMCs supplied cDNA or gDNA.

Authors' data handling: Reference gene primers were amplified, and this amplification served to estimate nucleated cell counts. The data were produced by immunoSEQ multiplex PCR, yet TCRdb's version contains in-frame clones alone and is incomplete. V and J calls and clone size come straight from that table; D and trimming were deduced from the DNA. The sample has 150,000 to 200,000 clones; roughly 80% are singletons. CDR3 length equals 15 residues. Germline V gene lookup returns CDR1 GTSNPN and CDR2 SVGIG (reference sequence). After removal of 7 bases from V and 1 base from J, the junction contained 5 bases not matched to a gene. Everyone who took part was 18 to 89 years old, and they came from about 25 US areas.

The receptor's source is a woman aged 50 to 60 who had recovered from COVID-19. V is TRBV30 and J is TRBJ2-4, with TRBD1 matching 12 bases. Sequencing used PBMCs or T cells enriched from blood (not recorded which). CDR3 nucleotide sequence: TGTGCCTTCGGGACAGGGGGCGCTGCCAAAAACATTCAGTACTTC. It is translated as CAFGTGGAAKNIQYF.